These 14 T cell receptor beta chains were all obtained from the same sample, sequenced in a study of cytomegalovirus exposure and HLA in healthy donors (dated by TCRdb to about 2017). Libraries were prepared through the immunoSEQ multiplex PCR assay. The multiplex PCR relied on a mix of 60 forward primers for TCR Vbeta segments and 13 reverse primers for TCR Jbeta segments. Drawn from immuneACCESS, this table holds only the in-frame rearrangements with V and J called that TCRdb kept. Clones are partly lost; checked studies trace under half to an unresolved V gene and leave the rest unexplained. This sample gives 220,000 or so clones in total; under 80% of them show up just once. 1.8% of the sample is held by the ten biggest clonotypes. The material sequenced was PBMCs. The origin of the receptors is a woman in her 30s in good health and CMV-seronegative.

CDR3 protein: CASSYWTGVDSPLHF. The CDR3 DNA reads TGTGCCAGCAGCTACTGGACAGGGGTCGATTCACCCCTCCACTTT. This chain joins TRBV11-3 and TRBJ1-6, with TRBD1 matching over 9 bases. CDR1 is SGHNT, CDR2 YENEEA, per germline. V shed 4 bases, J shed 8 bases, and the junction held 6 bases outside the gene matches. The CDR3 covers 15 residues.

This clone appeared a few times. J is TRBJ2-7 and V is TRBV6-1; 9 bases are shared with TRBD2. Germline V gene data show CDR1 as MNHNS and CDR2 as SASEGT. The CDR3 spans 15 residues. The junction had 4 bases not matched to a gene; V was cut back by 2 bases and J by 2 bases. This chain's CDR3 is CASSESGLATYEQYF. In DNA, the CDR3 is TGTGCCAGCAGTGAATCAGGACTAGCGACCTACGAGCAGTACTTC.

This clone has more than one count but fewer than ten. CDR3 amino acids: CASSRSSYNSPLHF. The CDR3 DNA is TGTGCCAGTAGTCGGAGCTCCTATAATTCACCCCTCCACTTT. V gene TRBV19 combines with J gene TRBJ1-6; D gene ambiguous. CDR1 is LNHDA, CDR2 SQIVND, per germline (reference sequence). The CDR3 sequence is 14 residues long. Between the trimmed V and J ends, which lost 5 bases and 0 bases, there was a span of 5 bases.

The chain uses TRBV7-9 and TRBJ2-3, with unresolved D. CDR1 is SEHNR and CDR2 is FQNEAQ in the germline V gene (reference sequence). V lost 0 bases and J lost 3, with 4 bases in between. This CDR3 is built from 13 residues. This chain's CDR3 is CASSLAPTDTQYF. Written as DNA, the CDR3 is TGTGCCAGCAGCTTAGCCCCAACAGATACGCAGTATTTT.

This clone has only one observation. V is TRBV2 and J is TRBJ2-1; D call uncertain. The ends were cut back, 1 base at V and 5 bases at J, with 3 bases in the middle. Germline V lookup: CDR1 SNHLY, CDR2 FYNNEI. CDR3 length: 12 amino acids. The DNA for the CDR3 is TGTGCCAGCAGTGAAGGGCACAATGAGCAGTTCTTC. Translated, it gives CASSEGHNEQFF.

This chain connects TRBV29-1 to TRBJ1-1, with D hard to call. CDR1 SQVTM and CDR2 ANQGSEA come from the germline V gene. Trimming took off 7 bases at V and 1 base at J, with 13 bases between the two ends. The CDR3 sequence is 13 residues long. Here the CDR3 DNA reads TGCAGCGCCATGGAGGGAGCGAACACTGAAGCTTTCTTT. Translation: CSAMEGANTEAFF.

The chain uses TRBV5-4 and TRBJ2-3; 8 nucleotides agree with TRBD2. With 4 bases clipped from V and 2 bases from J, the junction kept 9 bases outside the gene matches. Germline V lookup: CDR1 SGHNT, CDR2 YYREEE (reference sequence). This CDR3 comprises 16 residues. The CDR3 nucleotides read TGTGCCAGCAGCCTGGGGGGCGGGGGGTTCACAGATACGCAGTATTTT. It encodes CASSLGGGGFTDTQYF.

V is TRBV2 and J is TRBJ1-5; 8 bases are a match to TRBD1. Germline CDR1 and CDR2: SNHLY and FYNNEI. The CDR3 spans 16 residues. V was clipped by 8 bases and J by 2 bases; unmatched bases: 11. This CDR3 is CASAQGAAGGNQPQHF. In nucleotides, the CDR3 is TGTGCCAGCGCGCAGGGGGCCGCCGGAGGCAATCAGCCCCAGCATTTT.

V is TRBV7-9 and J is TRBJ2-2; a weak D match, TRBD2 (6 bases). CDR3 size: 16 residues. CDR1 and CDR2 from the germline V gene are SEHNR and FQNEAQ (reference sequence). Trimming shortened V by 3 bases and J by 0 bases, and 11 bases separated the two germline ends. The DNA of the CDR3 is TGTGCCAGCAGCTTGTTGGGACTCACGAACACCGGGGAGCTGTTTTTT. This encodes CASSLLGLTNTGELFF.

In nucleotides, the CDR3 is TGCAGCGCCCGGGACAAGGGTTTAGAAGCTTTCTTT. This codes for CSARDKGLEAFF. The rearrangement links TRBV29-1 to TRBJ1-1, with TRBD1 as a possible D gene (6 bases). Germline loops: CDR1 SQVTM, CDR2 ANQGSEA. There are 12 residues in the CDR3. With 7 bases removed from V and 8 bases from J, the gap between germline ends came to 17 bases.

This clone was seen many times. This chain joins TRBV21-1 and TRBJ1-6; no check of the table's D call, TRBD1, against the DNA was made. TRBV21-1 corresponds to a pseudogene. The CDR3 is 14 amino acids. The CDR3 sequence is CASSRGQENSPLHF. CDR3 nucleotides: TGTGCCAGCAGCAGAGGACAGGAAAATTCACCCCTCCACTTT.

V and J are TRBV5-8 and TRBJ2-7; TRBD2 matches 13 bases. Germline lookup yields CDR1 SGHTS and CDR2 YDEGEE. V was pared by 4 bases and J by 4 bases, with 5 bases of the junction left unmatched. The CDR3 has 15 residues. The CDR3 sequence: CASSLLAGGSYEQYF. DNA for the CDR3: TGTGCCAGCAGCCTACTAGCGGGGGGGTCATACGAGCAGTACTTC.

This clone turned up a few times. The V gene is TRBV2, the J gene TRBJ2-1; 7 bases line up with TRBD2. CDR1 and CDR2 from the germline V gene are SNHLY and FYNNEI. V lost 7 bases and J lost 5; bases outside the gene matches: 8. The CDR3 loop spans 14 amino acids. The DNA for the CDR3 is TGTGCCAGCACGCCGTACGCGGGGGACAATGAGCAGTTCTTC. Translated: CASTPYAGDNEQFF.

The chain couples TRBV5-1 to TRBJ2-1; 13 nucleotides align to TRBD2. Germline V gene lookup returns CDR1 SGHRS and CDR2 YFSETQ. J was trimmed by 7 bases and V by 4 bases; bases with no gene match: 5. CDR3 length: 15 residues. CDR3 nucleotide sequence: TGCGCCAGCAGCCAAGGACTAGCGGGAGTTAATGAGCAGTTCTTC. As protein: CASSQGLAGVNEQFF.